The source of this TCR beta chain is a study of T cell changes during pregnancy in multiple sclerosis. V was cut by 1 base and J by 6 bases, with 13 bases left in between. The CDR3 sequence is 14 residues long. The germline CDR1 and CDR2 sequences are SGHVS and FQNEAQ. Sequenced by immunoSEQ multiplex PCR; TCRdb stores in-frame clones only, minus some. The sample has just over 60,000 clones; about 90% are singletons. The TCR originated in a female donor in good health, enrolled as a control in a pregnancy study. Source: peripheral blood, taken in the second trimester of pregnancy. This sequence joins TRBV7-8 and TRBJ2-7, with a tentative D call TRBD1 (6 bases). CDR3 nucleotide sequence: TGTGCCAGCAGCTTAGGGGGGACAATGGGCGAGCAGTACTTC. Translating it yields CASSLGGTMGEQYF.